What follows are 14 T cell receptor beta chains derived from one specimen sequenced in a study of siplizumab effects on memory and regulatory T cells. Clones were read by immunoSEQ multiplex PCR, and TCRdb kept only the in-frame ones, dropping some. The sample yields approximately 52,000 clones, roughly 97% seen once. The specimen sequenced was naive CD4+ T cells sorted from blood. Every receptor here comes from a human donor in good health.

The J gene is TRBJ1-5, the V gene TRBV18, with D possibly TRBD1 on 6 matching bases. The CDR3 contains 15 residues. Trimming took off 4 bases at V and 0 bases at J, with 10 bases between the two ends. Germline V lookup: CDR1 KGHSH, CDR2 LQKENI. The CDR3 DNA reads as TGTGCCAGCTCACAGGACAGTAATAGCAATCAGCCCCAGCATTTT. It translates to CASSQDSNSNQPQHF.

This chain links TRBV19 with TRBJ2-5; 10 nucleotides match TRBD2. Germline assignment: CDR1 LNHDA and CDR2 SQIVND (reference sequence). The CDR3 is 17 amino acids. The V gene end was trimmed by 6 bases and the J gene end by 4 bases; junction bases not matched to a gene: 14. The CDR3 spells CASSIPKSGRAGETQYF. DNA of the CDR3: TGTGCCAGTAGCATACCCAAAAGCGGGAGGGCCGGAGAGACCCAGTACTTC.

This clone was counted between two and nine times. For the CDR3, the DNA is TGTGCCAGCAGCCAGCCGGTGGGACGCTACACCTTC. Amino acid sequence: CASSQPVGRYTF. The chain employs TRBV7-9 and TRBJ1-2; D may be TRBD1 (5 bases). V shed 5 bases and J shed 9 bases, with 13 bases lying between them. Per germline, CDR1 SEHNR and CDR2 FQNEAQ (reference sequence). CDR3 length: 12 amino acids.

The gene calls are TRBV5-6 and TRBJ2-7; 10 nucleotides match TRBD1. Germline V gene data show CDR1 as SGHDT and CDR2 as YYEEEE. The CDR3 totals 14 residues. V gave up 1 base and J gave up 5 bases; unmatched junction bases: 3. CDR3 in DNA: TGTGCCAGCAGCTTGATCGGACAGGGGGACGAGCAGTACTTC. Amino acid sequence: CASSLIGQGDEQYF.

This rearrangement joins TRBV13 to TRBJ1-2; TRBD1 is a possible D gene (6 bases). V was pared by 5 bases and J by 5 bases, with 9 bases between. This CDR3 spans 12 amino acids. Germline V CDR1 and CDR2: PRHDT, FYEKMQ (reference sequence). The CDR3 protein is CASSPGQYGYTF. CDR3 bases: TGTGCCAGCAGCCCAGGACAGTATGGCTACACCTTC. Based on the CDR3 plus reference TRBV13 and TRBJ1-2, the full variable domain is AAGVIQSPRHLIKEKRETATLKCYPIPRHDTVYWYQQGPGQDPQFLISFYEKMQSDKGSIPDRFSAQQFSDYHSELNMSSLELGDSALYFCASSPGQYGYTFGSGTRLTVV.

This chain links TRBV11-2 with TRBJ2-2; D may match TRBD1 or TRBD2 (6 bases each). Per germline, CDR1 SGHAT and CDR2 FQNNGV. The CDR3 has 14 residues. The germline V and J ends were trimmed by 5 bases and 4 bases, with 11 bases remaining between them. CDR3 coding DNA: TGTGCCAGCAGCCCAGGAGGGGGCACCGGGGAGCTGTTTTTT. Its protein is CASSPGGGTGELFF.

There are a few counts of this clone. The chain combines TRBV5-1 with TRBJ1-1; maybe TRBD1 (5 bases). The germline gives CDR1 SGHRS, CDR2 YFSETQ. Deletions cut 5 bases from V and 4 bases from J, with 12 bases between. This CDR3 has 13 residues. In DNA form, the CDR3 reads TGCGCCAGCAGGGGGGATCGAGTCACTGAAGCTTTCTTT. Protein: CASRGDRVTEAFF.

This chain connects TRBV7-2 to TRBJ2-3; the D gene is possibly TRBD2 (6 bases). The CDR3 spans 18 residues. Per the germline V gene, CDR1 is SGHTA and CDR2 is FQGNSA. Trimming left V 7 bases short and J 4 bases short, with 27 bases between. The CDR3 bases are TGTGCCAGCAACAAAATCGACTGGAGGGCCCTCGGGTCAGATACGCAGTATTTT. This translates into CASNKIDWRALGSDTQYF.

V gene TRBV6-5 combines with J gene TRBJ1-5, with D perhaps matching TRBD1 (6 bases). The germline V and J ends were trimmed by 6 bases and 2 bases, with 11 bases remaining between them. Germline V gene lookup returns CDR1 MNHEY and CDR2 SVGAGI. The CDR3 covers 14 residues. CDR3 sequence: CASSRTVGNQPQHF. In nucleotides, the CDR3 is TGTGCCAGCAGCCGGACAGTTGGCAATCAGCCCCAGCATTTT.

V usage is TRBV2 and J usage is TRBJ2-1, with a weak D call TRBD2 (5 bases). V gave up 4 bases and J gave up 9 bases, with 19 bases separating them. Germline V CDR1 and CDR2: SNHLY, FYNNEI. The CDR3 is 15 amino acids. CDR3 sequence: CASSAGWASTSEQFF. For the CDR3, the DNA is TGTGCCAGCAGTGCGGGGTGGGCTAGCACATCTGAGCAGTTCTTC.

This chain connects TRBV7-9 to TRBJ2-4; D not resolved. This CDR3 is built from 13 residues. From germline, CDR1 is SEHNR and CDR2 FQNEAQ (reference sequence). The V end lost 2 bases, the J end lost 8 bases, and 10 bases lay between the germline ends. In DNA form, the CDR3 reads TGTGCCAGCAGCTTAAGTGTGGTCGACATTCAGTACTTC. Amino acid sequence: CASSLSVVDIQYF.

The chain carries TRBV6-5 and TRBJ2-3, with 10 nucleotides matching TRBD1. Trimming took 4 bases from V and 4 from J; bases not matched to a gene: 8. Germline V gives CDR1 MNHEY, CDR2 SVGAGI. The CDR3 is made up of 16 amino acids. The CDR3: CASSSRDRGGADTQYF. The CDR3 bases are TGTGCCAGCAGTTCTAGGGACAGGGGTGGGGCAGATACGCAGTATTTT.

This chain connects TRBV10-3 to TRBJ2-7; tentative D call: TRBD1 (6 bases). The length of the CDR3 is 16 residues. In germline, CDR1 is ENHRY, CDR2 SYGVKD. Trimming shortened V by 2 bases and J by 0 bases, and 14 bases separated the two germline ends. As DNA, the CDR3 is TGTGCCATCAGTGAGGCACGGACAGCCAGCTCCTACGAGCAGTACTTC. It yields the protein CAISEARTASSYEQYF.

The rearrangement joins TRBV11-3 to TRBJ2-3; possible D gene TRBD1, 6 bases. Germline lookup yields CDR1 SGHNT and CDR2 YENEEA. Trimming stripped 6 bases from V and 2 bases from J, with 9 bases between. CDR3 size: 13 residues. The chain's CDR3 is CASRSGVTDTQYF. The CDR3 region has the DNA TGTGCCAGCAGATCAGGGGTCACAGATACGCAGTATTTT.